The 29 T cell receptor beta chains below come from one sample, sequenced in a study of T cell changes during pregnancy in multiple sclerosis. TCRdb's copy holds only in-frame clones and misses some; the assay was immunoSEQ multiplex PCR. This table has 100,000 or so clones, approximately 90% appearing once. The sample here was peripheral blood, taken after pregnancy. These TCRs come from a female donor with multiple sclerosis, enrolled in a pregnancy study.

The rearrangement links TRBV20-1 to TRBJ2-1; no clear D gene. Trimming stripped 4 bases from V and 10 bases from J, with 11 bases between. Germline V lookup: CDR1 DFQATT, CDR2 SNEGSKA (reference sequence). The length of the CDR3 is 11 residues. CDR3 region: CSAITSGEQFF. The DNA for the CDR3 is TGCAGTGCTATCACGTCAGGCGAGCAGTTCTTC.

This chain connects TRBV13 to TRBJ1-1, with 7 bases identical to TRBD1. CDR1 is PRHDT, CDR2 FYEKMQ, per germline (reference sequence). CDR3 length equals 16 residues. V dropped 1 base and J dropped 4; count of bases not matched to a gene: 9. The CDR3 reads CASSLVRGQRVTEAFF. The CDR3, as DNA: TGTGCCAGCAGCTTAGTTCGGGGACAGAGGGTCACTGAAGCTTTCTTT.

The V and J genes are TRBV7-9 and TRBJ2-4; 7 positions agree with TRBD2. The V gene's germline CDR1 is SEHNR and CDR2 FQNEAQ (reference sequence). With 6 bases clipped from V and 0 bases from J, the junction kept 8 bases outside the gene matches. This CDR3 has 16 amino acids. CDR3 in DNA: TGTGCCAGCAGGTCCCTAGCGGATCTAGCCAAAAACATTCAGTACTTC. Residues: CASRSLADLAKNIQYF. Based on the CDR3 plus reference TRBV7-9 and TRBJ2-4, the full variable domain is DTGVSQNPRHKITKRGQNVTFRCDPISEHNRLYWYRQTLGQGPEFLTYFQNEAQLEKSRLLSDRFSAERPKGSFSTLEIQRTEQGDSAMYLCASRSLADLAKNIQYFGAGTRLSVL.

The chain uses TRBV11-3 and TRBJ2-3; the match to TRBD2 covers 15 bases. J was trimmed by 3 bases and V by 1 base; bases with no gene match: 2. CDR3 length equals 17 residues. Germline V gene lookup returns CDR1 SGHNT and CDR2 YENEEA. In nucleotides, the CDR3 is TGTGCCAGCAGCTTAGTCGGACTAGCGGGGGGGACAGATACGCAGTATTTT. This translates into CASSLVGLAGGTDTQYF.

The rearrangement uses TRBV5-1 and TRBJ2-7, with D possibly TRBD2 on 6 matching bases. Trimming removed 0 bases at V and 6 bases at J, with 16 bases between. In germline, CDR1 is SGHRS, CDR2 YFSETQ. CDR3 length: 15 residues. The CDR3 DNA is TGCGCCAGCAGCTTGGTTAGCGGAGAAACACCCGAGCAGTACTTC. Translation: CASSLVSGETPEQYF. The entire variable domain, with the rest obtained from reference TRBV5-1 and TRBJ2-7, is as follows: KAGVTQTPRYLIKTRGQQVTLSCSPISGHRSVSWYQQTPGQGLQFLFEYFSETQRNKGNFPGRFSGRQFSNSRSEMNVSTLELGDSALYLCASSLVSGETPEQYFGPGTRLTVT.

This clone occurred a few times. This sequence joins TRBV2 and TRBJ2-2, with no clear D. Germline CDR1 and CDR2: SNHLY and FYNNEI. The CDR3 is 16 amino acids. Trimming stripped 3 bases from V and 2 bases from J, with 13 bases between. The CDR3 reads CASSDSKHRNTGELFF. The CDR3 nucleotides read TGTGCCAGCAGTGACTCCAAGCACAGAAACACCGGGGAGCTGTTTTTT.

The rearrangement uses TRBV29-1 and TRBJ1-2, with a weak D call TRBD1 (6 bases). V gave up 6 bases and J gave up 8 bases, with 13 bases separating them. The CDR3 length is 11 residues. Germline CDR1 reads SQVTM; CDR2 reads ANQGSEA. The DNA of the CDR3 is TGCAGCGTACAGGGCCGAGGGGGCTACACCTTC. Protein: CSVQGRGGYTF.

V is TRBV10-3 and J is TRBJ1-2; D uncertain. This CDR3 region has 12 residues. CDR1 is ENHRY, CDR2 SYGVKD, per germline. The ends were cut back, 6 bases at V and 4 bases at J, with 9 bases in the middle. Here the CDR3 reads CAIRASGYGYTF. In nucleotides, the CDR3 is TGTGCCATCAGGGCCTCGGGCTATGGCTACACCTTC.

V gene TRBV6-1 combines with J gene TRBJ1-1, with TRBD1 identical over 7 bases. The ends lost 3 bases at V and 3 bases at J; junction bases unmatched: 4. The germline gives CDR1 MNHNS, CDR2 SASEGT. The CDR3 runs 14 residues. The CDR3 loop reads CASSDGQEYTEAFF. The CDR3 bases are TGTGCCAGCAGTGATGGACAGGAATACACTGAAGCTTTCTTT.

CDR3 region: CASSFFLRGRGMNTEAFF. CDR3 nucleotide sequence: TGTGCCAGCAGCTTCTTCTTACGGGGCCGGGGGATGAACACTGAAGCTTTCTTT. The V call is TRBV5-8, the J call TRBJ1-1; a weak D match, TRBD1 (5 bases). Trimming took off 2 bases at V and 0 bases at J, with 20 bases between the two ends. CDR3 length: 18 amino acids. Germline CDR1 and CDR2: SGHTS and YDEGEE.

This sequence joins TRBV6-1 and TRBJ1-1; no clear D gene. The CDR3 extends over 13 amino acids. Germline V gene sequence: CDR1 MNHNS, CDR2 SASEGT. V lost 10 bases, J lost 1 base, and 13 bases lay in between. The CDR3 nucleotides are TGTGCCACCCTATTAAAGAGGAACACTGAAGCTTTCTTT. This translates into CATLLKRNTEAFF.

The chain is built from TRBV9 and TRBJ2-2; D perhaps matches TRBD1 (6 bases). Deletions cut 3 bases from V and 2 bases from J, with 14 bases between. Per germline, CDR1 SGDLS and CDR2 YYNGEE. This CDR3 spans 16 amino acids. CDR3 region: CASSAYWTENTGELFF. In DNA form, the CDR3 reads TGTGCCAGCAGCGCTTACTGGACAGAAAACACCGGGGAGCTGTTTTTT.

About this clone itself: Its ends do not fully match the called genes, so a read error is possible. The rearrangement uses TRBV7-7 and TRBJ2-1, with a possible D match to TRBD1 (7 bases). Germline CDR1 is SSHAT and CDR2 is FNYEAQ (reference sequence). This CDR3 has 14 amino acids. In DNA, the CDR3 is TGTGCTAGCAGCTTAGGAGGGGGCTTGGGTGAGCAGTTCTTC. Amino acids: CASSLGGGLGEQFF.

The chain combines TRBV6-4 with TRBJ2-3; possibly TRBD2 for D (7 bases). This CDR3 region has 16 residues. Trimming stripped 6 bases from V and 2 bases from J, with 18 bases between. Germline V CDR1 and CDR2: MRHNA, SNTAGT. The CDR3 protein is CASRGAGAPHTDTQYF. CDR3 coding DNA: TGTGCCAGCAGGGGGGCGGGGGCGCCTCACACAGATACGCAGTATTTT.

The chain carries TRBV2 and TRBJ1-2; no clear D gene. From germline, CDR1 is SNHLY and CDR2 FYNNEI. Trimming pared 3 bases from V and 5 bases from J, leaving 16 bases between. The CDR3 length is 15 residues. CDR3 sequence reads: CASSDGNNHQYGYTF. DNA for the CDR3: TGTGCCAGCAGTGATGGCAACAATCATCAGTATGGCTACACCTTC.

The chain carries TRBV2 and TRBJ1-4; D perhaps matches TRBD1 (5 bases). This CDR3 region has 14 residues. Trimming took 8 bases from V and 8 from J, leaving 18 bases between them. Germline assignment: CDR1 SNHLY and CDR2 FYNNEI. DNA of the CDR3: TGTGCCAGCTGCTCGAGTCAGGGTGGGGAAAAACTGTTTTTT. Protein sequence: CASCSSQGGEKLFF.

V and J are TRBV7-8 and TRBJ1-5; no clear D. V was clipped by 4 bases and J by 3 bases, with 10 bases between them. This CDR3 is built from 14 residues. The germline V gene has CDR1 SGHVS and CDR2 FQNEAQ. CDR3 sequence (DNA): TGTGCCAGCAGCTCAAGGGAGAACAATCAGCCCCAGCATTTT. It is translated as CASSSRENNQPQHF.

The chain couples TRBV9 to TRBJ2-7, with 11 bases fitting TRBD1. The length of the CDR3 is 15 residues. CDR1 is SGDLS, CDR2 YYNGEE, per germline. Germline trimming cut 0 bases from V and 9 bases from J; bases unmatched to any gene: 8. Here the CDR3 reads CASSVALGQGAAQYF. CDR3 DNA: TGTGCCAGCAGCGTAGCTCTCGGACAGGGGGCCGCGCAGTACTTC.

This chain links TRBV19 with TRBJ1-1, with no clear D. Germline V lookup: CDR1 LNHDA, CDR2 SQIVND (reference sequence). The length of the CDR3 is 12 residues. V was cut by 5 bases and J by 5 bases, with 9 bases left in between. This CDR3 reads CASSPGETEAFF. The CDR3 DNA follows: TGTGCCAGTAGTCCCGGGGAGACTGAAGCTTTCTTT.

The chain links TRBV6-9 to TRBJ1-1; D gene unclear. The CDR3 totals 16 residues. Germline assignment: CDR1 MNHGY and CDR2 SVAAGI. The V end lost 2 bases, the J end lost 0 bases, and 13 bases lay between the germline ends. CDR3 region: CASSYNSPRVNTEAFF. The CDR3 DNA follows: TGTGCCAGCAGTTATAACTCCCCCCGGGTGAACACTGAAGCTTTCTTT.

The chain joins TRBV11-2 to TRBJ2-7; weak D call: TRBD2 (6 bases). The germline V gene has CDR1 SGHAT and CDR2 FQNNGV. The CDR3 runs to 15 residues. V lost 3 bases and J lost 2, with 14 bases in between. The CDR3 sequence is CASSLEGLGTYEQYF. The CDR3 bases are TGTGCCAGCAGCTTGGAGGGATTGGGGACCTACGAGCAGTACTTC.

The chain uses TRBV30 and TRBJ2-2; D is unresolved. The ends were cut back, 4 bases at V and 4 bases at J, with 13 bases in the middle. The CDR3 is 14 amino acids. CDR1 GTSNPN and CDR2 SVGIG come from the germline V gene (reference sequence). CDR3 protein: CAWNISPVTGELFF. CDR3 bases: TGTGCCTGGAACATATCACCAGTCACCGGGGAGCTGTTTTTT.

The CDR3 sequence is CASSETVANTGELFF. The CDR3 coding sequence is TGTGCCAGCAGTGAGACAGTTGCGAACACCGGGGAGCTGTTTTTT. The V call is TRBV2, the J call TRBJ2-2; D is possibly TRBD1 (5 bases). CDR1 and CDR2 (germline): SNHLY, FYNNEI. V lost 3 bases and J lost 0, with 8 bases in between. CDR3 size: 15 residues.

The rearrangement uses TRBV5-1 and TRBJ2-5; D might be TRBD2 (5 bases). Looked up from germline, CDR1 is SGHRS and CDR2 is YFSETQ. V lost 1 base, J lost 0 bases, and 13 bases lay in between. CDR3 length: 16 residues. CDR3 protein: CASSLIGRKYQETQYF. For the CDR3, the DNA is TGCGCCAGCAGCTTGATTGGGAGAAAGTACCAAGAGACCCAGTACTTC.

The J gene is TRBJ1-3, the V gene TRBV2; TRBD1 matches 10 bases. Germline-derived CDR1 and CDR2 are SNHLY and FYNNEI. V was pared by 6 bases and J by 2 bases, with 4 bases of the junction left unmatched. This CDR3 contains 15 residues. The CDR3 sequence: CASRAGTGAGNTIYF. In DNA form, the CDR3 reads TGTGCCAGCAGAGCCGGGACAGGGGCTGGAAACACCATATATTTT. Combining the CDR3 with reference TRBV2 and TRBJ1-3 gives the whole variable domain EPEVTQTPSHQVTQMGQEVILRCVPISNHLYFYWYRQILGQKVEFLVSFYNNEISEKSEIFDDQFSVERPDGSNFTLKIRSTKLEDSAMYFCASRAGTGAGNTIYFGEGSWLTVV.

This clone was found once. V and J are TRBV2 and TRBJ1-2, with TRBD1 matching 11 bases. The V gene's germline CDR1 is SNHLY and CDR2 FYNNEI. The CDR3 consists of 15 residues. V trimming: 6 bases; J trimming: 1 base; junction bases outside the gene matches: 4. CDR3 in amino acids: CASSWGQGVNYGYTF. The CDR3 nucleotides read TGTGCCAGCAGCTGGGGACAGGGGGTTAACTATGGCTACACCTTC.

The V gene is TRBV4-2, the J gene TRBJ1-5; D remains ambiguous. This CDR3 region has 15 residues. Germline lookup yields CDR1 LGHNA and CDR2 YNFKEQ. The germline V and J ends were trimmed by 7 bases and 5 bases, with 18 bases remaining between them. For the CDR3, the DNA is TGTGCCAGCAAGGAGGGCCCCGCCAATGATCAGCCCCAGCATTTT. This gives the protein CASKEGPANDQPQHF.

The chain joins TRBV10-2 to TRBJ2-3; D possibly corresponds to TRBD2 (7 bases). This CDR3 is 17 amino acids long. V was trimmed by 2 bases and J by 2 bases, leaving 17 bases between them. The germline V gene encodes CDR1 WSHSY and CDR2 SAAADI. CDR3 sequence (DNA): TGCGCCAGCAGTGAGCCCGCGGGGGCCCTAATCACAGATACGCAGTATTTT. The encoded protein is CASSEPAGALITDTQYF.

This clone was seen once. The chain couples TRBV30 to TRBJ2-6, with a possible D match to TRBD2 (6 bases). Germline CDR1 reads GTSNPN; CDR2 reads SVGIG (reference sequence). V was shortened by 2 bases and J by 0 bases, with 8 bases between the two germline ends. The CDR3 totals 15 residues. The CDR3 loop reads CAWSFGGSGANVLTF. CDR3 sequence (DNA): TGTGCCTGGAGTTTCGGGGGCTCTGGGGCCAACGTCCTGACTTTC. Full variable domain (outside the CDR3, taken from reference TRBV30 and TRBJ2-6): SQTIHQWPATLVQPVGSPLSLECTVEGTSNPNLYWYRQAAGRGLQLLFYSVGIGQISSEVPQNLSASRPQDRQFILSSKKLLLSDSGFYLCAWSFGGSGANVLTFGAGSRLTVL.